The TCR beta chain under discussion was sequenced for a study of blood T cell repertoires in COVID-19 (dated by TCRdb to about 2020). Describing the broader study: Samples covering the acute and convalescent phases of COVID-19 were provided by collaborators in the United States, Italy and Spain. The prospective study material was composed of cDNA or gDNA derived from T cells, B-cell-depleted T cells, or PBMCs. Subjects who had been exposed to COVID-19, were actively infected with it, or had recovered from it provided the deeply sampled blood TCRbeta repertoires that made up the dataset. The repertoires were released in a freely available public database meant as a resource for research on the immune response to SARS-CoV-2. Samples came from the ongoing ImmuneRACE study (first 160 participants) plus 1,254 subjects from 6 global collaborators. Sample metadata almost always included a de-identified subject ID, COVID-19 status, age in years and sex. HLA class I and class II types, where available, came from metadata supplied by the sample provider rather than from assay-based typing. Beyond this particular receptor, the publication reports: Clinical and demographic metadata were provided uncurated, with the amount varying by source and participant.

Its CDR3 holds 12 amino acids, cysteine through phenylalanine. Just the 36-base CDR3 DNA is kept, in frame starting at base 1. CDR1 and CDR2, looked up from the germline V gene (reference sequence), are LNHDA and SQIVND. V lost 5 bases and J lost 5 bases; the stretch between them is 7 bases long. The immunoSEQ Assay, a bias-controlled multiplex PCR, was used to amplify TCRbeta CDR3 regions from genomic DNA. As for the original processing: Nucleated cell counts per sample were estimated from amplification of reference gene primers within the assay. To quantify the absolute abundance of each unique TCRbeta CDR3 rearrangement, sequence reads were collapsed and filtered. For each sample, productive Simpson clonality was calculated by taking the square root of Simpson's diversity index across productive rearrangements. The source is immuneACCESS, and TCRdb retained only in-frame sequences with V and J called. Part of the clones is not carried over; for the studies checked, unresolved V genes explain less than half of this, and the remainder is unexplained. V and J calls and clone size come straight from that table; D and trimming were deduced from the DNA. The sample contains 65,000 or so clones, around 80% of them found a single time. The leading ten clones occupy roughly 3.2% of the sample.

As for this clone: Which antigen it targets is not known. Base qualities are not recorded, but no much larger clone differs from it by a single base.

The collaborating institutions used their own protocols to collect whole blood in K2EDTA tubes. For TCRbeta analysis, collaborators shipped samples as frozen whole blood, isolated PBMCs, or DNA extracted from either of those sample types. The chain is made from TRBV19 and TRBJ1-5; a tentative D match to TRBD1 spans 5 bases. Material: peripheral blood. This TCR derives from a man aged 60 to 69 with acute or convalescent COVID-19. The nucleotides read TGTGCCAGTAGTGGCAGGGATCAGCCCCAGCATTTT. Its amino acids are CASSGRDQPQHF.